The T cell receptor (beta chain) described here comes from a study of T cell clonality in common variable immunodeficiency. Study-level findings and limits: What drives increased CVID clonality needs T cell subpopulation sequencing.

Equal genomic DNA amounts from CVID and control samples were sequenced. The protocol was immunoSEQ multiplex PCR, while the TCRdb copy is restricted to in-frame clones and leaves out a portion. This repertoire lists roughly 52,000 clones without singletons; about 3.7% sits in the top ten. This clone is judged medium-sized. The antigen is not known. Specimen: peripheral blood mononuclear cells. The clonotype comes from a person aged 18-70 years in good health.

The covered CDR3 bases are TGTGCCTGGAGTGTTAATAGCGGGTACGAG. Translated: CAWSVNSGYE. The CDR3 in its entirety is CAWSVNSGYEQYF. This chain links TRBV30 with TRBJ2-7, with 7 nucleotides matching TRBD2. The CDR3 goes on 3 residues after the read ends, and that part is filled in from the germline J gene. The CDR3 sequence is 13 residues long. V lost 0 bases to trimming and J lost 4 bases; unmatched junction nucleotides: 3. In germline, CDR1 is GTSNPN, CDR2 SVGIG (reference sequence).